The rows below give T cell receptor beta chains drawn from one sample of a study of shared clonotypes between healthy human individuals. Some clones are missing from TCRdb's copy, which holds only in-frame ones; the method was immunoSEQ multiplex PCR. The sample holds roughly 500,000 clones, about 96% seen once. Source material: naive CD4+ T cells sorted from blood. The origin of the receptors is a woman under 40 in good health. Both conserved end residues are part of each CDR3. The order of the fields is V gene, D gene, clone size, J gene, CDR3 protein, CDR3 DNA. D genes are given only for firm matches. Rows may omit the clone size; those that give it use once, few, many or a size class.

V gene: TRBV18; D gene: -; clone size: -; J gene: TRBJ2-5; CDR3 protein: CASSPQGRQETQYF; CDR3 DNA: TGTGCCAGCTCACCACAGGGGCGTCAAGAGACCCAGTACTTC
V gene: TRBV5-5; D gene: TRBD1; clone size: -; J gene: TRBJ2-7; CDR3 protein: CASSLAGGRLYEQYF; CDR3 DNA: TGTGCCAGCAGCTTGGCAGGGGGCCGTCTCTACGAGCAGTACTTC
V gene: TRBV4-1; D gene: TRBD1; clone size: -; J gene: TRBJ1-5; CDR3 protein: CASSRLPGQGFSNQPQHF; CDR3 DNA: TGCGCCAGCAGCCGACTACCGGGACAGGGATTTAGCAATCAGCCCCAGCATTTT
V gene: TRBV5-8; D gene: TRBD1; clone size: -; J gene: TRBJ1-5; CDR3 protein: CASSLRQGTWPQHF; CDR3 DNA: TGTGCCAGCAGCTTGAGACAGGGAACTTGGCCCCAGCATTTT
V gene: TRBV5-1; D gene: -; clone size: -; J gene: TRBJ2-3; CDR3 protein: CASSFSAGTDTQYF; CDR3 DNA: TGCGCCAGCAGCTTTTCGGCCGGCACAGATACGCAGTATTTT
V gene: TRBV14; D gene: -; clone size: -; J gene: TRBJ1-2; CDR3 protein: CASSPPGADYGYTF; CDR3 DNA: TGTGCCAGCAGTCCCCCGGGGGCCGACTATGGCTACACCTTC
V gene: TRBV2; D gene: -; clone size: once; J gene: TRBJ1-4; CDR3 protein: CASRLQGVSEKLFF; CDR3 DNA: TGTGCCAGCAGACTACAGGGAGTAAGTGAAAAACTGTTTTTT
V gene: TRBV5-1; D gene: -; clone size: -; J gene: TRBJ1-4; CDR3 protein: CASSSTAPNEKLFF; CDR3 DNA: TGCGCCAGCAGCTCGACAGCCCCTAATGAAAAACTGTTTTTT
V gene: TRBV6-1; D gene: TRBD1; clone size: -; J gene: TRBJ1-5; CDR3 protein: CASRSRDRAGQPQHF; CDR3 DNA: TGTGCCAGCAGATCCCGGGACAGGGCAGGGCAGCCCCAGCATTTT
V gene: TRBV6-5; D gene: -; clone size: -; J gene: TRBJ1-5; CDR3 protein: CASRQQGGNQPQHF; CDR3 DNA: TGTGCCAGCAGGCAACAGGGAGGGAATCAGCCCCAGCATTTT
V gene: TRBV11-3; D gene: TRBD1; clone size: -; J gene: TRBJ1-3; CDR3 protein: CASSFSPGGPIYF; CDR3 DNA: TGTGCCAGCAGCTTCTCTCCAGGGGGACCCATATATTTT
V gene: TRBV5-1; D gene: -; clone size: -; J gene: TRBJ2-7; CDR3 protein: CASSSLWGSYEQYF; CDR3 DNA: TGCGCCAGCAGCTCCCTTTGGGGTTCCTACGAGCAGTACTTC
V gene: TRBV30; D gene: TRBD1; clone size: -; J gene: TRBJ1-1; CDR3 protein: CAWSRTGVSTEAFF; CDR3 DNA: TGTGCCTGGAGCCGAACAGGGGTTTCCACTGAAGCTTTCTTT
V gene: TRBV10-2; D gene: -; clone size: once; J gene: TRBJ2-7; CDR3 protein: CASSGSGEVDEQYF; CDR3 DNA: TGCGCCAGCAGTGGGTCGGGAGAGGTGGACGAGCAGTACTTC
V gene: TRBV18; D gene: TRBD2; clone size: -; J gene: TRBJ2-7; CDR3 protein: CASSPPGLADSYEQYF; CDR3 DNA: TGTGCCAGCTCACCTCCGGGACTAGCGGATTCCTACGAGCAGTACTTC
V gene: TRBV5-1; D gene: TRBD2; clone size: few; J gene: TRBJ2-3; CDR3 protein: CASSPGTTDTQYF; CDR3 DNA: TGCGCCAGCAGCCCCGGGACTACGGATACGCAGTATTTT
V gene: TRBV28; D gene: -; clone size: -; J gene: TRBJ2-5; CDR3 protein: CASSRGVGETQYF; CDR3 DNA: TGTGCCAGCAGTCGAGGGGTGGGAGAGACCCAGTACTTC
V gene: TRBV28; D gene: -; clone size: -; J gene: TRBJ2-2; CDR3 protein: CASKVGGTGELFF; CDR3 DNA: TGTGCCAGCAAAGTAGGGGGCACCGGGGAGCTGTTTTTT
V gene: TRBV28; D gene: -; clone size: -; J gene: TRBJ2-1; CDR3 protein: CASSLPRGRNEQFF; CDR3 DNA: TGTGCCAGCAGTTTACCGCGGGGGCGGAATGAGCAGTTCTTC
V gene: TRBV10-1; D gene: TRBD2; clone size: -; J gene: TRBJ2-5; CDR3 protein: CASSARQLGRGETQYF; CDR3 DNA: TGCGCCAGCAGTGCACGACAACTAGGGAGGGGAGAGACCCAGTACTTC
V gene: TRBV20-1; D gene: -; clone size: -; J gene: TRBJ1-5; CDR3 protein: CSASKDQPQHF; CDR3 DNA: TGCAGTGCTAGTAAGGATCAGCCCCAGCATTTT
V gene: TRBV2; D gene: -; clone size: -; J gene: TRBJ2-7; CDR3 protein: CASSETWSSYEQYF; CDR3 DNA: TGTGCCAGCAGCGAGACTTGGAGCTCCTACGAGCAGTACTTC
V gene: TRBV5-4; D gene: -; clone size: once; J gene: TRBJ2-3; CDR3 protein: CASSPRGRGTDTQYF; CDR3 DNA: TGTGCCAGCAGCCCGAGGGGGAGAGGCACAGATACGCAGTATTTT
V gene: TRBV19; D gene: TRBD1; clone size: -; J gene: TRBJ2-2; CDR3 protein: CASSILRDRGFFGELFF; CDR3 DNA: TGTGCCAGTAGTATACTTCGGGACAGGGGGTTCTTCGGGGAGCTGTTTTTT
V gene: TRBV27; D gene: TRBD1; clone size: -; J gene: TRBJ2-7; CDR3 protein: CASRRQGSPVSEQYF; CDR3 DNA: TGTGCCAGCCGCAGACAGGGGTCCCCGGTCTCCGAGCAGTACTTC
V gene: TRBV6-5; D gene: -; clone size: -; J gene: TRBJ2-3; CDR3 protein: CASSYKDTQYF; CDR3 DNA: TGTGCCAGCAGTTATAAGGATACGCAGTATTTT
V gene: TRBV19; D gene: -; clone size: few; J gene: TRBJ1-2; CDR3 protein: CASSRYLANYGYTF; CDR3 DNA: TGTGCCAGTAGTAGATACCTAGCTAACTATGGCTACACCTTC
V gene: TRBV28; D gene: TRBD2; clone size: -; J gene: TRBJ2-3; CDR3 protein: CASSHTPWTSGRTADTQYF; CDR3 DNA: TGTGCCAGCAGTCACACACCCTGGACTAGCGGACGCACCGCAGATACGCAGTATTTT
V gene: TRBV2; D gene: TRBD1; clone size: -; J gene: TRBJ1-5; CDR3 protein: CASSRTGRNQPQHF; CDR3 DNA: TGTGCCAGCAGCCGGACAGGGAGGAATCAGCCCCAGCATTTT
V gene: TRBV28; D gene: TRBD1; clone size: -; J gene: TRBJ2-6; CDR3 protein: CASRIGTGGSGANVLTF; CDR3 DNA: TGTGCCAGCCGTATCGGGACAGGAGGCTCTGGGGCCAACGTCCTGACTTTC
V gene: TRBV19; D gene: -; clone size: once; J gene: TRBJ2-1; CDR3 protein: CASSIQAISYNEQFF; CDR3 DNA: TGTGCCAGTAGTATTCAAGCGATCTCCTACAATGAGCAGTTCTTC
V gene: TRBV7-9; D gene: -; clone size: -; J gene: TRBJ2-3; CDR3 protein: CASSPSRGDTQYF; CDR3 DNA: TGTGCCAGCAGCCCCTCACGGGGGGATACGCAGTATTTT
V gene: TRBV5-1; D gene: TRBD1; clone size: -; J gene: TRBJ1-2; CDR3 protein: CASSRATGEVAYGYTF; CDR3 DNA: TGCGCCAGCAGCAGGGCGACAGGGGAGGTCGCCTATGGCTACACCTTC
V gene: TRBV7-9; D gene: TRBD1; clone size: -; J gene: TRBJ2-7; CDR3 protein: CASSWTTGGYEQYF; CDR3 DNA: TGTGCCAGCAGCTGGACGACAGGGGGCTACGAGCAGTACTTC
V gene: TRBV28; D gene: TRBD1; clone size: -; J gene: TRBJ1-1; CDR3 protein: CASSSGTGGRTEAFF; CDR3 DNA: TGTGCCAGCAGCTCCGGGACAGGGGGGAGGACTGAAGCTTTCTTT
V gene: TRBV21-1; D gene: -; clone size: -; J gene: TRBJ1-4; CDR3 protein: CASSISNRGNEKLFF; CDR3 DNA: TGTGCCAGCAGCATAAGTAACAGGGGGAATGAAAAACTGTTTTTT
V gene: TRBV27; D gene: TRBD1; clone size: -; J gene: TRBJ2-7; CDR3 protein: CASKLGTAYEQYF; CDR3 DNA: TGTGCCAGCAAACTGGGGACAGCGTACGAGCAGTACTTC
V gene: TRBV9; D gene: TRBD2; clone size: -; J gene: TRBJ2-1; CDR3 protein: CASSPILAGSSYNEQFF; CDR3 DNA: TGTGCCAGCAGCCCGATACTAGCGGGAAGCTCCTACAATGAGCAGTTCTTC
V gene: TRBV30; D gene: TRBD1; clone size: once; J gene: TRBJ1-1; CDR3 protein: CAWKTDRYTEAFF; CDR3 DNA: TGTGCCTGGAAAACGGACAGGTACACTGAAGCTTTCTTT
V gene: TRBV6-1; D gene: -; clone size: -; J gene: TRBJ2-1; CDR3 protein: CASRADATSYNEQFF; CDR3 DNA: TGTGCCAGCAGGGCAGACGCAACTTCCTACAATGAGCAGTTCTTC
V gene: TRBV27; D gene: -; clone size: -; J gene: TRBJ2-6; CDR3 protein: CASSFEGPGANVLTF; CDR3 DNA: TGTGCCAGCAGTTTTGAGGGCCCGGGGGCCAACGTCCTGACTTTC
V gene: TRBV5-1; D gene: -; clone size: -; J gene: TRBJ1-3; CDR3 protein: CASSWDGSSSGNTIYF; CDR3 DNA: TGCGCCAGCAGCTGGGACGGTTCAAGCTCTGGAAACACCATATATTTT
V gene: TRBV27; D gene: TRBD1; clone size: -; J gene: TRBJ2-3; CDR3 protein: CASSSDRVADTQYF; CDR3 DNA: TGTGCCAGCAGTTCCGACAGGGTAGCAGATACGCAGTATTTT
V gene: TRBV7-9; D gene: -; clone size: -; J gene: TRBJ2-7; CDR3 protein: CASGIQQDSYEQYF; CDR3 DNA: TGTGCCAGCGGTATACAGCAGGACTCCTACGAGCAGTACTTC
V gene: TRBV6-1; D gene: -; clone size: -; J gene: TRBJ1-2; CDR3 protein: CASSAGGPYGYTF; CDR3 DNA: TGTGCCAGCAGTGCTGGGGGGCCTTATGGCTACACCTTC